A single sample is the source of the 29 T cell receptor beta chains below, sequenced in a study of a mutant IDH1 vaccine in newly diagnosed glioma. Libraries were prepared by immunoSEQ multiplex PCR; TCRdb keeps only in-frame clonotypes and omits some of them. The table has tens of thousands of clones, around three quarters seen once. Time point noted: week 47, end of study. Doses consisted of 300 ug of mutant IDH1 20-mer peptide each, paired with topical imiquimod. No antigens are known for them. Sequenced material: PBMCs, taken from a glioma patient whose treatment included an IDH1 peptide vaccine. The receptor source for this set is a man aged 50-59 years with glioma.

This clone was seen only once. This chain connects TRBV6-5 to TRBJ1-4, with D uncertain. V gave up 2 bases and J gave up 8 bases, with 12 bases separating them. The CDR3 runs to 14 residues. From germline, CDR1 is MNHEY and CDR2 SVGAGI. The CDR3 nucleotides are TGTGCCAGCAGTTACAGGAGGGCGGGAGAAAAACTGTTTTTT. Amino acid sequence: CASSYRRAGEKLFF.

The genes are TRBV27 and TRBJ1-2, with D possibly TRBD1 on 6 matching bases. The germline V gene encodes CDR1 MNHEY and CDR2 SMNVEV (reference sequence). CDR3 length: 14 amino acids. Trimming removed 2 bases at V and 4 bases at J, with 11 bases between. The CDR3 here is CASSLNRDPYGYTF. The CDR3 DNA sequence: TGTGCCAGCAGTTTAAACAGGGACCCCTATGGCTACACCTTC.

This chain uses TRBV9 with TRBJ2-2; no firm D call. This CDR3 region has 13 residues. V gave up 4 bases and J gave up 6 bases, with 10 bases separating them. Germline loops: CDR1 SGDLS, CDR2 YYNGEE. CDR3 coding DNA: TGTGCCAGCAGCCCTTTGACGGCCGGGGAGCTGTTTTTT. The encoded protein is CASSPLTAGELFF.

This clone showed up just a few times. The V call is TRBV7-9, the J call TRBJ2-2; D is uncertain. This CDR3 has 12 amino acids. V was shortened by 5 bases and J by 6 bases, with 7 bases between the two germline ends. CDR1 is SEHNR, CDR2 FQNEAQ, per germline (reference sequence). DNA of the CDR3: TGTGCCAGCAGCCCCAAAGCCGGGGAGCTGTTTTTT. Its protein product is CASSPKAGELFF.

This clone came up once. The V call is TRBV5-4, the J call TRBJ2-3; perhaps D is TRBD1 or TRBD2 (5 bases each). This CDR3 is built from 15 residues. Looked up from germline, CDR1 is SGHNT and CDR2 is YYREEE (reference sequence). V was cut by 4 bases and J by 2 bases, with 14 bases left in between. CDR3 sequence (DNA): TGTGCCAGCAGCCCTCCGGGGCTAATCACAGATACGCAGTATTTT. Amino acid sequence: CASSPPGLITDTQYF.

The gene calls are TRBV19 and TRBJ2-1; TRBD1 agrees at 11 bases. CDR1 and CDR2 from the germline V gene are LNHDA and SQIVND (reference sequence). Germline trimming cut 7 bases from V and 8 bases from J; bases unmatched to any gene: 4. The CDR3 extends over 13 amino acids. The CDR3 DNA reads TGTGCCAGTACCTGGACAGGGGGCGATGAGCAGTTCTTC. Translated, it gives CASTWTGGDEQFF.

CDR3 protein: CASSPQGRGYGYTF. The CDR3, as DNA: TGTGCCAGCTCACCACAGGGGCGCGGCTATGGCTACACCTTC. The J gene is TRBJ1-2, the V gene TRBV18, with D perhaps TRBD1 (5 bases). This CDR3 contains 14 residues. Between the trimmed V and J ends, which lost 1 base and 4 bases, there was a span of 10 bases. CDR1 is KGHSH and CDR2 is LQKENI in the germline V gene.

This chain links TRBV10-3 with TRBJ1-1, with D hard to call. V was cut by 7 bases and J by 0 bases, with 12 bases left in between. Germline V gene sequence: CDR1 ENHRY, CDR2 SYGVKD. CDR3 size: 14 residues. The CDR3 coding sequence is TGTGCCATCAATGCCCTTGGTTTGAACACTGAAGCTTTCTTT. This gives the protein CAINALGLNTEAFF.

This clone turned up a few times. This chain uses TRBV14 with TRBJ2-7; D ambiguous. The CDR3 spans 13 residues. V was pared by 2 bases and J by 6 bases, with 11 bases between. The germline V gene encodes CDR1 SGHDN and CDR2 FVKESK. The CDR3 is CASSQLGGSEQYF. The CDR3 coding sequence is TGTGCCAGCAGCCAATTGGGTGGATCCGAGCAGTACTTC.

The chain joins TRBV4-3 to TRBJ2-2, with TRBD2 as a possible D gene (5 bases). CDR3 size: 14 residues. V was trimmed by 4 bases and J by 10 bases, leaving 16 bases between them. Germline values: CDR1 LGHNA, CDR2 YSLEER. The CDR3 coding sequence is TGCGCCAGCAGCCCCCAGGCAGGTCGGGAGGAGCTGTTTTTT. Translated, it gives CASSPQAGREELFF.

The chain carries TRBV18 and TRBJ2-3; 8 positions agree with TRBD2. With V trimmed by 4 bases and J by 6 bases, 15 bases remained unmatched. This CDR3 is 17 amino acids long. The germline CDR1 and CDR2 sequences are KGHSH and LQKENI. Written as DNA, the CDR3 is TGTGCCAGCTCACGCTCTACAACGGGAGGGTCCAGGGATACGCAGTATTTT. Its translation is CASSRSTTGGSRDTQYF.

This rearrangement joins TRBV2 to TRBJ2-7; 9 bases map to TRBD2. This CDR3 has 14 amino acids. V dropped 6 bases and J dropped 5; count of bases not matched to a gene: 8. Germline loops: CDR1 SNHLY, CDR2 FYNNEI. This CDR3 is CASRISGGRNEQYF. CDR3 in DNA: TGTGCCAGCAGGATTAGCGGGGGACGCAACGAGCAGTACTTC. The full variable domain, completed using reference TRBV2 and TRBJ2-7, is EPEVTQTPSHQVTQMGQEVILRCVPISNHLYFYWYRQILGQKVEFLVSFYNNEISEKSEIFDDQFSVERPDGSNFTLKIRSTKLEDSAMYFCASRISGGRNEQYFGPGTRLTVT.

The CDR3 reads CAWSRENTEAFF. The CDR3 coding sequence is TGTGCCTGGTCCAGGGAGAACACTGAAGCTTTCTTT. This rearrangement joins TRBV30 to TRBJ1-1; the D gene is possibly TRBD1 (5 bases). In germline, CDR1 is GTSNPN, CDR2 SVGIG (reference sequence). The CDR3 covers 12 residues. The V end was cut by 5 bases, the J end by 1 base, with 8 bases between.

This clone was seen just once. This chain connects TRBV7-8 to TRBJ2-3, with 9 bases matching TRBD2. Germline values: CDR1 SGHVS, CDR2 FQNEAQ. With 0 bases clipped from V and 6 bases from J, the junction kept 7 bases outside the gene matches. The CDR3 contains 16 residues. CDR3 loop: CASSLAPAGGRDTQYF. As DNA, the CDR3 is TGTGCCAGCAGCTTAGCGCCCGCGGGGGGGAGGGATACGCAGTATTTT.

The rearrangement uses TRBV14 and TRBJ1-2; 7 nucleotides align to TRBD1. V lost 6 bases to trimming and J lost 4 bases; unmatched junction nucleotides: 5. Germline lookup yields CDR1 SGHDN and CDR2 FVKESK. The CDR3 is 13 amino acids. CDR3 bases: TGTGCCAGCAGTCCTGGGACAGTCTATGGCTACACCTTC. Its translation is CASSPGTVYGYTF. The full variable domain, its missing parts supplied by reference TRBV14 and TRBJ1-2, is EAGVTQFPSHSVIEKGQTVTLRCDPISGHDNLYWYRRVMGKEIKFLLHFVKESKQDESGMPNNRFLAERTGGTYSTLKVQPAELEDSGVYFCASSPGTVYGYTFGSGTRLTVV.

The chain couples TRBV7-4 to TRBJ1-1; D is uncertain. The CDR3 is 14 residues long. The V end lost 5 bases, the J end lost 10 bases, and 20 bases lay between the germline ends. Germline lookup yields CDR1 SGHVT and CDR2 SQSDAQ. CDR3 bases: TGTGCCAGCAGCCCACGATGGTGGGAATCTGGAGCTTTCTTT. It is translated as CASSPRWWESGAFF. The complete variable domain, with remaining parts taken from reference TRBV7-4 and TRBJ1-1, reads GAGVSQSPRYKVAKRGRDVALRCDSISGHVTLYWYRQTLGQGSEVLTYSQSDAQRDKSGRPSGRFSAERPERSVSTLKIQRTEQGDSAVYLCASSPRWWESGAFFGQGTRLTVV.

This rearrangement joins TRBV15 to TRBJ1-2; D call uncertain. This CDR3 has 13 amino acids. The germline V gene has CDR1 LNHNV and CDR2 YYDKDF (reference sequence). Trimming took off 5 bases at V and 8 bases at J, with 15 bases between the two ends. CDR3 region: CATSPTANGGYTF. The CDR3 DNA follows: TGTGCCACCAGCCCTACGGCTAACGGGGGCTACACCTTC.

V and J are TRBV2 and TRBJ1-1, with D hard to call. CDR1 SNHLY and CDR2 FYNNEI come from the germline V gene. CDR3 length equals 10 residues. V was pared by 8 bases and J by 8 bases, with 9 bases between. This CDR3 is CASGLREAFF. CDR3 DNA sequence: TGTGCCAGCGGGCTTAGGGAAGCTTTCTTT.

This rearrangement joins TRBV5-4 to TRBJ2-3, with TRBD1 as a possible D gene (5 bases). The V gene lost 1 base and the J gene lost 5 bases, with 14 bases spanning the gap. The CDR3 extends over 15 amino acids. The germline gives CDR1 SGHNT, CDR2 YYREEE (reference sequence). CDR3: CASSLKLAGQDTQYF. The CDR3, as DNA: TGTGCCAGCAGCTTGAAGCTGGCAGGGCAAGATACGCAGTATTTT.

The J gene is TRBJ2-3, the V gene TRBV14; 11 bases map to TRBD2. V gave up 5 bases and J gave up 5 bases; unmatched junction bases: 3. The length of the CDR3 is 14 residues. The germline CDR1 and CDR2 sequences are SGHDN and FVKESK. The CDR3 protein is CASSSGTSGDTQYF. In DNA, the CDR3 is TGTGCCAGCAGCTCGGGGACTAGCGGAGATACGCAGTATTTT.

The J gene is TRBJ2-7, the V gene TRBV5-1; D is tentatively TRBD1 or TRBD2 (6 bases each). The CDR3 is made up of 15 amino acids. Germline V gene data show CDR1 as SGHRS and CDR2 as YFSETQ. Between the trimmed V and J ends, which lost 4 bases and 0 bases, there was a span of 14 bases. Here the CDR3 reads CASSPGGGRSYEQYF. As DNA, the CDR3 is TGCGCCAGCAGCCCCGGAGGGGGTCGCTCCTACGAGCAGTACTTC.

V and J are TRBV9 and TRBJ1-2; tentatively, D is TRBD1 (6 bases). Germline V lookup: CDR1 SGDLS, CDR2 YYNGEE. With 4 bases removed from V and 4 bases from J, the gap between germline ends came to 20 bases. This CDR3 has 16 amino acids. The CDR3 nucleotides are TGTGCCAGCAGCATGCGACAGGAGGGAAGATCCTATGGCTACACCTTC. This codes for CASSMRQEGRSYGYTF. Variable domain in full (rest from reference TRBV9 and TRBJ1-2): DSGVTQTPKHLITATGQRVTLRCSPRSGDLSVYWYQQSLDQGLQFLIQYYNGEERAKGNILERFSAQQFPDLHSELNLSSLELGDSALYFCASSMRQEGRSYGYTFGSGTRLTVV.

This clone came up once. The rearrangement links TRBV7-6 to TRBJ1-5; 7 positions agree with TRBD1. CDR1 and CDR2 from the germline V gene are SGHVS and FNYEAQ. The V segment lost 1 base and the J segment 4 bases; nucleotides outside the gene matches: 7. This CDR3 has 16 residues. For the CDR3, the DNA is TGTGCCAGCAGCTTAGAAGGGGGACAGTTTAATCAGCCCCAGCATTTT. Translated: CASSLEGGQFNQPQHF.

The V and J genes are TRBV6-6 and TRBJ1-5; 7 bases map to TRBD1. The CDR3 runs to 14 residues. CDR1 and CDR2 (germline): MNHNY, SVGAGI (reference sequence). The J segment lost 1 base and the V segment lost 4 bases, leaving 1 base of the junction unmatched. The CDR3: CASSWTGSNQPQHF. CDR3 sequence (DNA): TGTGCCAGCAGTTGGACAGGAAGCAATCAGCCCCAGCATTTT.

V usage is TRBV4-3 and J usage is TRBJ1-5, with no clear D. Germline assignment: CDR1 LGHNA and CDR2 YSLEER. The CDR3 has 13 amino acids. Trimming removed 0 bases from V and 5 bases from J, with 5 bases in between. CDR3 sequence: CASSQDGHQPQHF. DNA for the CDR3: TGCGCCAGCAGCCAAGACGGGCATCAGCCCCAGCATTTT.

CDR3 DNA: TGTGCCAGCCAGAGGGGGACAGTGGGGAACGAGCAGTACTTC. Translated, it gives CASQRGTVGNEQYF. This chain joins TRBV2 and TRBJ2-7; the match to TRBD1 covers 7 bases. The CDR3 runs to 14 residues. The germline V gene has CDR1 SNHLY and CDR2 FYNNEI. Trimming cost V 8 bases and J 5 bases; bases outside gene matches: 12. The full variable domain, with the rest looked up from reference TRBV2 and TRBJ2-7, is EPEVTQTPSHQVTQMGQEVILRCVPISNHLYFYWYRQILGQKVEFLVSFYNNEISEKSEIFDDQFSVERPDGSNFTLKIRSTKLEDSAMYFCASQRGTVGNEQYFGPGTRLTVT.

CDR3 sequence: CASSSTRGGKGNQPQHF. The CDR3 coding sequence is TGTGCCAGCAGCTCCACCCGCGGGGGAAAGGGCAATCAGCCCCAGCATTTT. This chain connects TRBV5-6 to TRBJ1-5, with TRBD1 as a possible D gene (5 bases). The CDR3 has 17 residues. Germline V gene sequence: CDR1 SGHDT, CDR2 YYEEEE. Trimming took off 3 bases at V and 2 bases at J, with 18 bases between the two ends.

The chain is built from TRBV19 and TRBJ2-7; D is possibly TRBD1 (6 bases). The CDR3 has 14 amino acids. The ends were cut back, 1 base at V and 0 bases at J, with 7 bases in the middle. The germline V gene has CDR1 LNHDA and CDR2 SQIVND (reference sequence). The CDR3 DNA reads as TGTGCCAGTAGTATAGTGGGGGCCTCCTACGAGCAGTACTTC. Residues: CASSIVGASYEQYF.

This chain joins TRBV5-6 and TRBJ1-1, with D perhaps matching TRBD1 (6 bases). This CDR3 contains 15 residues. V dropped 3 bases and J dropped 1 base, with 13 bases sitting between them. CDR1 SGHDT and CDR2 YYEEEE come from the germline V gene. The CDR3 loop reads CASSSSTGKNTEAFF. The CDR3 coding sequence is TGTGCCAGCAGCTCGTCAACAGGGAAGAACACTGAAGCTTTCTTT.